This T cell receptor beta chain was profiled in a study of T cell responses to AZD1222 COVID-19 vaccine. Study observations and caveats: Seropositive status at baseline applied to only 5 or 6 AZD1222 recipients. Receipt of two AZD1222 doses was followed by a rise in Spike-specific TCR breadth and depth.

With V trimmed by 7 bases and J by 0 bases, 6 bases remained unmatched. The germline CDR1 and CDR2 sequences are LNHDA and SQIVND (reference sequence). This CDR3 has 15 amino acids. TCRdb's copy holds only in-frame clones and misses some; the assay was immunoSEQ multiplex PCR. The profile covers some 92,000 clones, with approximately 88% appearing a single time and approximately 2.8% taken by the ten largest. As regards this clone: What it binds is unknown.

Here the sequenced sample was peripheral blood, taken on day 0 of AZD1222 vaccination. The sequence was obtained from an adult in good health. The gene calls are TRBV19 and TRBJ1-5, with 7 bases identical to TRBD1. The CDR3 loop is CASKGQIYSNQPQHF. CDR3 DNA sequence: TGTGCCAGTAAGGGACAGATATATAGCAATCAGCCCCAGCATTTT.